This entry is about one T cell receptor (beta chain). The data derive from a study of blood T cell repertoires in COVID-19. Study-wide context: The study drew acute and convalescent COVID-19 samples from the United States, Italy and Spain. From T cells, B-cell-depleted T cells, or PBMCs came the material, which was cDNA or gDNA.

Original handling: Amplification from reference gene primers served as the basis for estimated nucleated cell counts. Profiling relied on immunoSEQ multiplex PCR, and the TCRdb table lists in-frame clones only, not all of them. That table supplies the V and J calls and clone size; D and trimming were determined from the DNA. The sample holds about 220,000 clones; more than 65% are singletons and the top ten take about 2.1%. This CDR3 contains 14 residues. V gave up 4 bases and J gave up 3 bases; unmatched junction bases: 6. CDR1 is GTSNPN, CDR2 SVGIG, per germline (reference sequence). Specimen: peripheral blood. V usage is TRBV30 and J usage is TRBJ1-3; 7 bases line up with TRBD1. The origin of this receptor is a man aged 40-50 years who had recovered from COVID-19. The CDR3 loop reads CAWNAGGGGNTIYF. CDR3 nucleotides: TGTGCCTGGAATGCAGGGGGAGGTGGAAACACCATATATTTT.